Listed here are 4 T cell receptor beta chains from one sample, sequenced in a study of cytomegalovirus exposure and HLA in healthy donors. The study ran its PCR with 60 Vbeta and 13 Jbeta primers. Produced via immunoSEQ multiplex PCR; TCRdb's table is partial and in-frame only. The sample has under 250,000 clones, roughly 85% seen once. Sequencing was carried out using PBMCs. These receptors were obtained from a woman aged 45 to 65 in good health and CMV-seronegative.

The V call is TRBV15, the J call TRBJ1-5, with TRBD1 matching over 8 bases. Germline assignment: CDR1 LNHNV and CDR2 YYDKDF (reference sequence). The CDR3 loop spans 14 amino acids. V shed 5 bases and J 5 bases; nucleotides not matched to a gene: 5. CDR3 sequence (DNA): TGTGCCACCAGCCGGCAGGGGGCATATCAGCCCCAGCATTTT. It is translated as CATSRQGAYQPQHF. The whole variable domain, filled in from reference TRBV15 and TRBJ1-5, reads DAMVIQNPRYQVTQFGKPVTLSCSQTLNHNVMYWYQQKSSQAPKLLFHYYDKDFNNEADTPDNFQSRRPNTSFCFLDIRSPGLGDTAMYLCATSRQGAYQPQHFGDGTRLSIL.

This clone has a handful of counts. CDR3 in amino acids: CAWSVARGADTQYF. CDR3 in DNA: TGTGCCTGGAGTGTGGCCAGGGGGGCAGATACGCAGTATTTT. The gene calls are TRBV30 and TRBJ2-3; TRBD1 might be the D (7 bases). Germline CDR1 reads GTSNPN; CDR2 reads SVGIG (reference sequence). Trimming pared 0 bases from V and 4 bases from J, leaving 11 bases between. The CDR3 covers 14 residues.

V gene TRBV6-1 combines with J gene TRBJ1-2; D is perhaps TRBD1 (6 bases). CDR1 is MNHNS and CDR2 is SASEGT in the germline V gene. Deletions cut 0 bases from V and 0 bases from J, with 14 bases between. The CDR3 is made up of 17 amino acids. The DNA of the CDR3 is TGTGCCAGCAGTGAAGCCCCAGGGGAGCTTACTAACTATGGCTACACCTTC. The encoded protein is CASSEAPGELTNYGYTF.

CDR3 nucleotide sequence: TGTGCCAGCTCGCCCCGGACAGGGATAAACACTGAAGCTTTCTTT. Residues: CASSPRTGINTEAFF. This chain uses TRBV18 with TRBJ1-1, with TRBD1 identical over 8 bases. The CDR3 has 15 amino acids. Germline loops: CDR1 KGHSH, CDR2 LQKENI. Germline trimming cut 6 bases from V and 2 bases from J; bases unmatched to any gene: 8.